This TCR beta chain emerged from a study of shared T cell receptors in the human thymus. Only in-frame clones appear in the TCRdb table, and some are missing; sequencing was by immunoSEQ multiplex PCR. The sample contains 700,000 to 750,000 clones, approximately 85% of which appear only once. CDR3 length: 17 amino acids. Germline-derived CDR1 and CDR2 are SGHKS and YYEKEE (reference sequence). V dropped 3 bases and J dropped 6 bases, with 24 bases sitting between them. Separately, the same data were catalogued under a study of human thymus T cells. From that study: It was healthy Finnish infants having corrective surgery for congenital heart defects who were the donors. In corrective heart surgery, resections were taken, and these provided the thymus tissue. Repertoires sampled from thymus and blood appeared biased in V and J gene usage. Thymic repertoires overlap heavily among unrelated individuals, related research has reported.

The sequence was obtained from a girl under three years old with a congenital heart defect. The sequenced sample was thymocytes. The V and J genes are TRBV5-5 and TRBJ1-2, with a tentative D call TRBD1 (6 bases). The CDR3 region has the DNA TGTGCCAGCAGCTGTGAGAAAAGCCGCAACAGGGTTGATGGCTACACCTTC. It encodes CASSCEKSRNRVDGYTF.